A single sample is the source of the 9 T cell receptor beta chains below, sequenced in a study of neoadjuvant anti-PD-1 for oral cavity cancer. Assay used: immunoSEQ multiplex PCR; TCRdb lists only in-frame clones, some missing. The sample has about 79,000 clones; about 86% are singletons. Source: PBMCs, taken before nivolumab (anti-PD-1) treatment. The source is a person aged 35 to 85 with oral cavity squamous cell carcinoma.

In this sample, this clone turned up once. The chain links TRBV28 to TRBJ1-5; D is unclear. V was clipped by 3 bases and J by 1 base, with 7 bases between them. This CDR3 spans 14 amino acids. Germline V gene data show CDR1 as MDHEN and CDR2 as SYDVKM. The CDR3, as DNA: TGTGCCAGCAGTTTGGAACTGAGCAATCAGCCCCAGCATTTT. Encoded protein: CASSLELSNQPQHF.

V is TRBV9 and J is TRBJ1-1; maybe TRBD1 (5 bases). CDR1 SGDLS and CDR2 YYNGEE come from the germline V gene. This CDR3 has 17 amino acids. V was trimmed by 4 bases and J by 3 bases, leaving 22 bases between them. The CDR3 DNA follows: TGTGCCAGCAGCTCAGGGTGGGGGGGTTCTGATGACACTGAAGCTTTCTTT. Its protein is CASSSGWGGSDDTEAFF. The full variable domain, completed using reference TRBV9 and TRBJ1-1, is DSGVTQTPKHLITATGQRVTLRCSPRSGDLSVYWYQQSLDQGLQFLIQYYNGEERAKGNILERFSAQQFPDLHSELNLSSLELGDSALYFCASSSGWGGSDDTEAFFGQGTRLTVV.

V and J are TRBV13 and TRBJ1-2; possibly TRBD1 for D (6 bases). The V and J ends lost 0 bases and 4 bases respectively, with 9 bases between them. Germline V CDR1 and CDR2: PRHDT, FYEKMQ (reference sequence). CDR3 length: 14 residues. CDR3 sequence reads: CASSLGTGSYGYTF. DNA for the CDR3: TGTGCCAGCAGCTTAGGGACAGGTTCCTATGGCTACACCTTC.

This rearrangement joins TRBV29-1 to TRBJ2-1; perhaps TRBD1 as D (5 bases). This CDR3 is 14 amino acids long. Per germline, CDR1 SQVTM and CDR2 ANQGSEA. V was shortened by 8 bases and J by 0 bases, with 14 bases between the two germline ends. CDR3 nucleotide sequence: TGCAGCCTAGGGGTTGGCGGCTCCTACAATGAGCAGTTCTTC. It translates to CSLGVGGSYNEQFF.

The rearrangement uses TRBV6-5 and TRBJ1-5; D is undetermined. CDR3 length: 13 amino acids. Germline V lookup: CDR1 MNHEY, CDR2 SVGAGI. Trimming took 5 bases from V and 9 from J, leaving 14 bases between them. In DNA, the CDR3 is TGTGCCAGCAGTCCCGGGGTTTATCGGCCCCAGCATTTT. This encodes CASSPGVYRPQHF.

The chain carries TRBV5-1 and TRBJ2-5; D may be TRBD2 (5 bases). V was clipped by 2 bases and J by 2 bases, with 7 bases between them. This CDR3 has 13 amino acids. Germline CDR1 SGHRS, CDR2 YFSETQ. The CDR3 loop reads CASSLWRQETQYF. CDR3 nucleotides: TGCGCCAGCAGCTTATGGAGGCAAGAGACCCAGTACTTC.

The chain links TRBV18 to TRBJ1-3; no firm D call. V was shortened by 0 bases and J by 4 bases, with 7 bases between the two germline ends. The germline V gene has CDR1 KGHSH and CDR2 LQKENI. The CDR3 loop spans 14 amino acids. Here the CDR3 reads CASSPPFRGNTIYF. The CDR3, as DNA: TGTGCCAGCTCACCACCGTTTCGCGGAAACACCATATATTTT.

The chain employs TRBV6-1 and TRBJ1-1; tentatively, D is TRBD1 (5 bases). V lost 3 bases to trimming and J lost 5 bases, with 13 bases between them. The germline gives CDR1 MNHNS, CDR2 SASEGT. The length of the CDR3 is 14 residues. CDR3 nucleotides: TGTGCCAGCAGTGATGCAGGGTATTGGACTGAAGCTTTCTTT. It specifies CASSDAGYWTEAFF.

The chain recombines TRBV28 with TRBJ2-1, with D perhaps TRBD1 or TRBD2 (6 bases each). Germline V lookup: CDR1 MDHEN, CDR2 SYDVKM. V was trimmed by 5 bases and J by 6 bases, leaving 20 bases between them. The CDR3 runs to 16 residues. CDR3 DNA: TGTGCCAGCAGTGCGCCGGGGGCGGCTCGAAGCAATGAGCAGTTCTTC. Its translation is CASSAPGAARSNEQFF.